Each of the 28 T cell receptor beta chains below was sequenced from the same sample in a study of spatial heterogeneity in lung cancer. Each CDR3 protein gets one entry after TCRdb re-called the 5' RACE reads with MiXCR. The sample lists around 11,000 distinct CDR3 sequences, less than 4.5% occurring once. The time point: sample taken at primary tumor resection. In each case, whole RNA from tumor, nontumor lung or frozen PBMC was sequenced unsorted. The source was PBMCs, collected at surgery. The receptors were gathered from a female donor with early-stage non-small cell lung cancer.

The sample holds many counts of this clonotype. This beta chain turned up in a library designed for alpha chains; as an off-target read, its abundance says little. The chain uses TRBV7-9 and TRBJ2-3; 7 bases are a match to TRBD2. V gave up 1 base and J gave up 4 bases; unmatched junction bases: 2. This CDR3 comprises 14 residues. Germline V gene data show CDR1 as SEHNR and CDR2 as FQNEAQ (reference sequence). The CDR3 is CASSLERGADTQYF. For the CDR3, the DNA is TGTGCCAGCAGCTTAGAACGGGGGGCAGATACGCAGTATTTT.

This clonotype has at least ten counts. Being off target in a library aimed at alpha chains, this beta chain has a size of little meaning. The rearrangement uses TRBV10-3 and TRBJ2-3; 9 positions match TRBD1. The CDR3 is 17 amino acids. V was pared by 2 bases and J by 0 bases, with 6 bases of the junction left unmatched. Germline V gives CDR1 ENHRY, CDR2 SYGVKD. The CDR3 region is CAISETGGASSTDTQYF. The CDR3 DNA is TGTGCCATCAGTGAGACAGGGGGCGCTTCCAGCACAGATACGCAGTATTTT.

This clonotype showed up many times. This beta chain is a stray read from a library made for alpha chains; its abundance is not meaningful. The chain is built from TRBV19 and TRBJ1-5; 9 nucleotides align to TRBD1. The CDR3 has 14 amino acids. The V and J ends lost 5 bases and 6 bases, in that order; junction bases with no gene match: 5. CDR1 LNHDA and CDR2 SQIVND come from the germline V gene (reference sequence). CDR3: CASSVGTGFQPQHF. The CDR3 DNA sequence: TGTGCCAGTAGTGTCGGGACAGGGTTTCAGCCCCAGCATTTT.

A word on this clonotype: This beta chain is an unintended read in a library built for alpha chains; its size means little. The chain employs TRBV2 and TRBJ2-3, with 8 positions matching TRBD1. With V trimmed by 7 bases and J by 2 bases, 5 bases remained unmatched. Germline V CDR1 and CDR2: SNHLY, FYNNEI. This CDR3 contains 14 residues. Here the CDR3 reads CASTPQGDTDTQYF. As DNA, the CDR3 is TGTGCCAGCACGCCACAGGGGGACACAGATACGCAGTATTTT.

This clonotype was counted many times. The library was prepared for alpha chains; this beta chain is a stray read, so its frequency means little. The V gene is TRBV7-9, the J gene TRBJ1-2; D unresolved. Trimming removed 3 bases at V and 8 bases at J, with 10 bases between. The CDR3 length is 12 residues. Per germline, CDR1 SEHNR and CDR2 FQNEAQ (reference sequence). The DNA of the CDR3 is TGTGCCAGCAGCTTGCCGTCGGGGGGCTACACCTTC. Translating it yields CASSLPSGGYTF.

This clonotype came up many times. This beta chain came through as a stray read in a library set up for alpha chains, and its size says little. The rearrangement uses TRBV15 and TRBJ1-5; 7 bases are a match to TRBD1. The junction had 7 bases not matched to a gene; V was cut back by 6 bases and J by 5 bases. This CDR3 has 14 amino acids. Per germline, CDR1 LNHNV and CDR2 YYDKDF (reference sequence). DNA of the CDR3: TGTGCCACCAGTGAAGGACAGGTATATCAGCCCCAGCATTTT. Translating gives CATSEGQVYQPQHF.

There are many counts of this clonotype. This beta chain turned up in a library designed for alpha chains; as an off-target read, its abundance says little. This chain uses TRBV24-1 with TRBJ2-2; 9 bases are shared with TRBD2. The V segment lost 3 bases and the J segment 7 bases; nucleotides outside the gene matches: 5. Germline V CDR1 and CDR2: KGHDR, SFDVKD. CDR3 length: 15 residues. The CDR3 bases are TGTGCCACCAGTGATCCCGGGACTAGCAACGGGGAGCTGTTTTTT. Protein product: CATSDPGTSNGELFF.

This clonotype was seen repeatedly, ten times or more. This beta chain appears as a stray read in a library generated for alpha chains; its size is not informative. The J gene is TRBJ2-1, the V gene TRBV9; D might be TRBD2 (6 bases). V gave up 0 bases and J gave up 5 bases, with 12 bases separating them. The germline V gene has CDR1 SGDLS and CDR2 YYNGEE. The CDR3 contains 15 residues. Written as DNA, the CDR3 is TGTGCCAGCAGCGTAGGTCCTAGCGTGAACAATGAGCAGTTCTTC. Protein sequence: CASSVGPSVNNEQFF.

This clonotype was seen many times. The library was designed around alpha chains, so this beta chain is a stray read whose abundance carries little weight. The chain uses TRBV4-3 and TRBJ1-1; 8 bases line up with TRBD1. In germline, CDR1 is LGHNA, CDR2 YSLEER. Trimming removed 0 bases from V and 6 bases from J; junction bases left unmatched: 6. The CDR3 totals 15 residues. CDR3 region: CASSQEGQGMAEAFF. CDR3 nucleotides: TGCGCCAGCAGCCAAGAAGGACAGGGAATGGCTGAAGCTTTCTTT.

This clonotype showed up many times. Since the library was made to target alpha chains, this beta chain is a stray read and its abundance is not meaningful. The chain is built from TRBV28 and TRBJ2-5, with D tentatively TRBD2 (5 bases). This CDR3 is 14 amino acids long. The ends were cut back, 3 bases at V and 4 bases at J, with 12 bases in the middle. The germline CDR1 and CDR2 sequences are MDHEN and SYDVKM. In DNA, the CDR3 is TGTGCCAGCAGTTTGGCTGGGAGCATAGAGACCCAGTACTTC. Protein product: CASSLAGSIETQYF. Full variable domain (remainder filled in from reference TRBV28 and TRBJ2-5): DVKVTQSSRYLVKRTGEKVFLECVQDMDHENMFWYRQDPGLGLRLIYFSYDVKMKEKGDIPEGYSVSREKKERFSLILESASTNQTSMYLCASSLAGSIETQYFGPGTRLLVL.

This clonotype was seen many times. This beta chain represents an off-target read in a library built for alpha chains; its size is of limited meaning. J is TRBJ1-1 and V is TRBV2; D might be TRBD1 (5 bases). The CDR3 is made up of 12 amino acids. The germline V and J ends were trimmed by 6 bases and 4 bases, with 9 bases remaining between them. Germline assignment: CDR1 SNHLY and CDR2 FYNNEI. The chain's CDR3 is CASREGRTEAFF. DNA for the CDR3: TGTGCCAGCAGAGAGGGACGCACTGAAGCTTTCTTT. Together with reference TRBV2 and TRBJ1-1, the CDR3 gives the full variable domain: EPEVTQTPSHQVTQMGQEVILRCVPISNHLYFYWYRQILGQKVEFLVSFYNNEISEKSEIFDDQFSVERPDGSNFTLKIRSTKLEDSAMYFCASREGRTEAFFGQGTRLTVV.

This clonotype appeared many times. Since the library was made to target alpha chains, this beta chain is a stray read and its abundance is not meaningful. The V and J genes are TRBV4-2 and TRBJ2-2; tentatively, D is TRBD1 or TRBD2 (5 bases each). Trimming pared 2 bases from V and 4 bases from J, leaving 17 bases between. The CDR3 is made up of 17 amino acids. Germline values: CDR1 LGHNA, CDR2 YNFKEQ. The CDR3 region is CASSQPSPGTGTGELFF. The DNA for the CDR3 is TGTGCCAGCAGCCAACCATCCCCAGGGACGGGCACCGGGGAGCTGTTTTTT.

This clonotype has at least ten counts. This beta chain was picked up by a library intended for alpha chains and is off target, so its count carries little meaning. The gene calls are TRBV6-2 or TRBV6-3 and TRBJ2-7, with a tentative D call TRBD2 (6 bases). CDR3 size: 13 residues. The V end lost 4 bases, the J end lost 5 bases, and 12 bases lay between the germline ends. The germline CDR1 and CDR2 sequences are MNHEY and SVGEGT. In DNA form, the CDR3 reads TGTGCCAGCAGTTCCCGGACTAACCACGAGCAGTACTTC. The encoded protein is CASSSRTNHEQYF.

This clonotype was counted at least ten times. This beta chain lies outside the target of a library built for alpha chains; its clone size means little. The CDR3 is CSAQLPGETQYF. The CDR3 DNA is TGCAGTGCTCAACTTCCCGGGGAGACCCAGTACTTC. The J gene is TRBJ2-5, the V gene TRBV20-1; no definite D call. Deletions cut 5 bases from V and 5 bases from J, with 12 bases between. The germline gives CDR1 DFQATT, CDR2 SNEGSKA (reference sequence). This CDR3 is 12 amino acids long.

On this clonotype: Found in a library prepared for alpha chains, this beta chain is an off-target read, and its abundance has little meaning. This chain's CDR3 is CASSSEREWIDTQYF. The CDR3 DNA reads as TGTGCCAGCAGCTCTGAACGGGAGTGGATAGATACGCAGTATTTT. The rearrangement links TRBV7-2 to TRBJ2-3; D might be TRBD2 (6 bases). This CDR3 region has 15 residues. Germline values: CDR1 SGHTA, CDR2 FQGNSA. The V end was cut by 4 bases, the J end by 5 bases, with 16 bases between.

This clonotype showed up many times. This beta chain came through as a stray read in a library set up for alpha chains, and its size says little. The rearrangement joins TRBV3-1 to TRBJ2-2, with 8 bases aligning to TRBD2. Trimming at V came to 1 base and at J to 4 bases, leaving 5 bases not matched to a gene. The CDR3 extends over 16 amino acids. Germline V gene sequence: CDR1 LGHDT, CDR2 YNNKEL (reference sequence). This CDR3 reads CASSQAPSGSTGELFF. The CDR3 DNA sequence: TGTGCCAGCAGCCAAGCCCCTAGCGGGTCCACCGGGGAGCTGTTTTTT.

This clonotype was recorded many times. This beta chain is an off-target read within a library intended for alpha chains, so its frequency means little. J is TRBJ2-3 and V is TRBV5-4, with 8 bases matching TRBD2. The CDR3 spans 14 residues. CDR1 is SGHNT and CDR2 is YYREEE in the germline V gene (reference sequence). The junction had 10 bases not matched to a gene; V was cut back by 10 bases and J by 3 bases. The CDR3, as DNA: TGTGCCGTGGGCCGGGAGGGCCTAACAGATACGCAGTATTTT. Its protein product is CAVGREGLTDTQYF.

This clonotype has only a few counts. For a library built for alpha chains, this beta chain is a stray read; little rests on its size. The chain recombines TRBV20-1 with TRBJ2-7; 10 nucleotides line up with TRBD2. The CDR3 runs 16 residues. Germline V gene sequence: CDR1 DFQATT, CDR2 SNEGSKA (reference sequence). Losses at the gene ends were 1 base for V and 3 bases for J; bases not matched to a gene: 9. CDR3 region: CSARGTSGNTGYEQYF. CDR3 DNA: TGCAGTGCTAGAGGAACTAGCGGGAATACGGGCTACGAGCAGTACTTC.

This clonotype was observed many times. Within a library made for alpha chains, this beta chain is off target, and its count is uninformative. The V and J genes are TRBV5-1 and TRBJ2-5; unclear D gene. The CDR3 is 12 residues long. V was clipped by 4 bases and J by 2 bases, with 6 bases between them. The germline V gene encodes CDR1 SGHRS and CDR2 YFSETQ. CDR3 sequence: CASSRTQETQYF. The CDR3 coding sequence is TGCGCCAGCAGCCGTACGCAAGAGACCCAGTACTTC.

Many counts were recorded for this clonotype. With the library built for alpha chains, this beta chain is off target and its frequency is not meaningful. The rearrangement joins TRBV4-3 to TRBJ2-1, with a weak D call TRBD1 (5 bases). This CDR3 contains 15 residues. Germline values: CDR1 LGHNA, CDR2 YSLEER. V was cut by 0 bases and J by 4 bases, with 10 bases left in between. For the CDR3, the DNA is TGCGCCAGCAGCCAAGACAGGGTTGGGTACAATGAGCAGTTCTTC. Protein sequence: CASSQDRVGYNEQFF.

This clonotype was observed at least ten times. This beta chain lies outside the target of a library built for alpha chains; its clone size means little. The V and J genes are TRBV28 and TRBJ1-4; D is ambiguous. This CDR3 spans 16 amino acids. Trimming took 1 base from V and 5 from J, leaving 14 bases between them. CDR1 and CDR2 from the germline V gene are MDHEN and SYDVKM. The CDR3 bases are TGTGCCAGCAGTTTATTCAGCGGTGGACCCAATGAAAAACTGTTTTTT. The encoded protein is CASSLFSGGPNEKLFF.

This clonotype was detected many times. This beta chain lies outside the target of a library built for alpha chains; its clone size means little. The gene calls are TRBV6-2 or TRBV6-3 and TRBJ2-5; 10 bases map to TRBD1. Trimming took 5 bases from V and 5 from J; bases not matched to a gene: 5. The CDR3 runs to 14 residues. Per the germline V gene, CDR1 is MNHEY and CDR2 is SVGEGT. In DNA, the CDR3 is TGTGCCAGCAGTACGGACAGGGGGTGGGAGACCCAGTACTTC. Translated, it gives CASSTDRGWETQYF.

The table lists this clonotype with many counts. This beta chain is an unintended read in a library built for alpha chains; its size means little. The chain uses TRBV10-3 and TRBJ2-5; TRBD1 aligns across 8 bases. The CDR3 is 14 residues long. Germline V gene data show CDR1 as ENHRY and CDR2 as SYGVKD. After removal of 10 bases from V and 5 bases from J, the junction contained 12 bases not matched to a gene. CDR3 region: CASTQGAGDETQYF. As DNA, the CDR3 is TGTGCCAGCACTCAGGGGGCTGGAGATGAGACCCAGTACTTC.

This clonotype was picked up many times. This beta chain was picked up by a library intended for alpha chains and is off target, so its count carries little meaning. This chain links TRBV3-1 with TRBJ1-5; no clear D gene. The CDR3 sequence is 14 residues long. CDR1 is LGHDT, CDR2 YNNKEL, per germline (reference sequence). The V gene lost 4 bases and the J gene lost 0 bases, with 7 bases spanning the gap. The CDR3 is CASSLTDSNQPQHF. In DNA, the CDR3 is TGTGCCAGCAGCCTCACAGATAGCAATCAGCCCCAGCATTTT.

Regarding this clonotype: This beta chain is a stray sequence in a library constructed for alpha chains; its clone size is not meaningful. V and J are TRBV5-1 and TRBJ1-6; weak D call: TRBD1 (6 bases). This CDR3 is 14 amino acids long. Per germline, CDR1 SGHRS and CDR2 YFSETQ. Trimming stripped 3 bases from V and 6 bases from J, with 10 bases between. The CDR3 DNA follows: TGCGCCAGCAGCTATACAGGGTTTAATTCACCCCTCCACTTT. Translation: CASSYTGFNSPLHF.

In its sample, this clonotype ranks as medium-sized. A library made for alpha chains picked up this beta chain off target, so its size means little. This chain joins TRBV7-9 and TRBJ1-6; unclear D gene. The CDR3 covers 12 residues. Germline assignment: CDR1 SEHNR and CDR2 FQNEAQ (reference sequence). Trimming left V 4 bases short and J 9 bases short, with 7 bases between. The CDR3 nucleotides read TGTGCCAGCAGCTCCCTATTTTCACCCCTCCACTTT. This encodes CASSSLFSPLHF.

With regard to this clonotype: The library was prepared for alpha chains; this beta chain is a stray read, so its frequency means little. The V call is TRBV12-3 or TRBV12-4, the J call TRBJ2-3, with 8 bases that match TRBD2. The CDR3 is 16 amino acids. V lost 4 bases, J lost 0 bases, and 6 bases stayed unmatched. Here the CDR3 reads CASSSISGDSTDTQYF. The CDR3 nucleotides read TGTGCCAGCAGTTCGATTAGCGGGGATAGCACAGATACGCAGTATTTT.

This clonotype was detected many times. This beta chain appears as a stray read in a library generated for alpha chains; its size is not informative. The chain recombines TRBV3-1 with TRBJ1-1; D is possibly TRBD1 (5 bases). Trimming removed 4 bases from V and 0 bases from J, with 9 bases in between. CDR1 and CDR2 (germline): LGHDT, YNNKEL (reference sequence). The CDR3 loop spans 14 amino acids. The CDR3 sequence is CASSPGTVNTEAFF. Here the CDR3 DNA reads TGTGCCAGCAGCCCAGGGACGGTGAACACTGAAGCTTTCTTT.